This TCR beta chain was captured by sequencing in a study of neurological immune-mediated disorders. CDR3 length: 16 amino acids. Germline V lookup: CDR1 LNHNV, CDR2 YYDKDF (reference sequence). V was pared by 5 bases and J by 4 bases, with 20 bases between. Where libraries were unsorted, they were derived from 2 million PBMCs stored at -80 degrees C. The cDNA was synthesized by means of template-switch 5'RACE, which was carried out with 10-nucleotide random UMIs. Using its own MiXCR run on the 5' RACE reads, TCRdb lists one record per CDR3 protein. The sample consists of roughly 88,000 distinct CDR3 sequences, under 4.5% of them appearing once. Whole-study findings and limits: The multiple sclerosis repertoire cluster had no association with any clinical or MRI feature. The highest TCR clonal expansion occurred in HTLV-1-associated myelopathy; multiple sclerosis fell below healthy controls.

This clonotype was seen at least ten times. Its specificity is not known. V is TRBV15 and J is TRBJ1-2; possible D gene TRBD1, 5 bases. Input material: PBMCs. The clonotype was recovered from a woman aged 50 to 60 with multiple sclerosis. This CDR3 reads CATSPRILQGTYGYTF. In DNA form, the CDR3 reads TGTGCCACCAGCCCCCGAATCCTCCAGGGCACCTATGGCTACACCTTC.